This T cell receptor beta chain was documented in a study of regulatory T cells in long-lasting Graves disease. CDR3 regions were amplified by Arm-PCR using iRepertoire HTBI primers to build TCR beta libraries. TCRdb re-derived calls from the multiplex PCR reads in MiXCR, one entry per CDR3 protein. The repertoire holds 450,000 to 700,000 distinct CDR3 sequences, with about 13% as singletons. Stated time point: newly diagnosed GD, antithyroid drugs for less than 3 months. The TCR library used RNA extracted from PBMCs. The CDR3 contains 13 residues. The V gene end was trimmed by 5 bases and the J gene end by 10 bases; junction bases not matched to a gene: 7. Germline V gene sequence: CDR1 MNHNS, CDR2 SASEGT. The same specimen was also included in a second study, on T cells in Graves' hyperthyroidism and ophthalmopathy.

The chain has TRBV6-1 and TRBJ2-2; TRBD1 matches 7 bases. The source material was peripheral blood mononuclear cells (PBMCs), sampled at new diagnosis, from a patient treated with antithyroid drugs. The source of this sequence is a young man with Graves disease. Here the CDR3 DNA reads TGTGCCAGCAGTCTCCAAGGGGGCCCGGAGCTGTTTTTT. Translation gives CASSLQGGPELFF.